These 2 T cell receptor beta chains came from one sample sequenced in a study of graft-versus-host responses after intestinal transplantation. TCRdb's table, derived via immunoSEQ multiplex PCR, lists solely in-frame clones and lacks some. The sample contains 150,000 or so clones, nearly 95% of which appear only once. These receptors are not linked to any known antigen. The sample consisted of unstimulated CD4+ T cells sorted from spleen or lymph node cells, taken before intestinal transplant. These receptor sequences come from a human donor who received an intestinal transplant.

CDR3 loop: CASSPRGAVYEQYF. The CDR3 coding sequence is TGCGCCAGCAGCCCCAGGGGGGCGGTTTACGAGCAGTACTTC. The chain combines TRBV5-1 with TRBJ2-7; maybe TRBD1 (7 bases). The CDR3 sequence is 14 residues long. The V gene's germline CDR1 is SGHRS and CDR2 YFSETQ. The ends were cut back, 4 bases at V and 4 bases at J, with 15 bases in the middle.

The chain employs TRBV30 and TRBJ1-4; a weak D match, TRBD1 (6 bases). V was shortened by 2 bases and J by 7 bases, with 11 bases between the two germline ends. Per the germline V gene, CDR1 is GTSNPN and CDR2 is SVGIG (reference sequence). This CDR3 spans 13 amino acids. The DNA for the CDR3 is TGTGCCTGGAGTAAGGGGGGAACTGAAAAACTGTTTTTT. Protein sequence: CAWSKGGTEKLFF. The entire variable domain, with the rest obtained from reference TRBV30 and TRBJ1-4, is as follows: SQTIHQWPATLVQPVGSPLSLECTVEGTSNPNLYWYRQAAGRGLQLLFYSVGIGQISSEVPQNLSASRPQDRQFILSSKKLLLSDSGFYLCAWSKGGTEKLFFGSGTQLSVL.